The source of this T cell receptor beta chain is a study of identical twins (dated by TCRdb to 2016 to 2018). Some background on the complete study: The study deep-sequenced TCR alpha and beta repertoires from monozygotic twins, unrelated adults of various ages and cord blood to test whether fetal clonotypes persist. To rule out contamination, replicate twin experiments were performed at different times with different library preparation protocols.

Every donor was a healthy Caucasian. Three unrelated non-twin adults were also sequenced: a male aged 18 to 30, a male aged 50 to 60 and a female aged 50 to 60. Miltenyi CD45RO+ enrichment and human naive T-cell isolation kits were used to isolate memory (CD45RO+) and naive T cells from PBMC. The library was generated by 5' RACE. TCRdb records Illumina HiSeq 2000 as the sequencer. A universal primer binding site was added through template switching, and the final cDNA carried a unique molecular identifier so that TCR cDNA molecules could be counted accurately. Specific primers in the conserved constant-segment region were used to synthesize first-strand cDNA for the TCR alpha and beta chains. To control for contamination, each cDNA library was double barcoded with a SMART-Mk sample barcode plus Illumina barcodes. TruSeq adapter sequences, together with Illumina sample barcodes, were added in two successive PCR steps. Sequencing of the TCR alpha and beta cDNA libraries was done on the Illumina HiSeq platform using custom primers. In the paper's pipeline: Raw reads were processed with MiGEC to extract unique molecular identifiers, and MiXCR was used to determine CDR3 positions. For each individual, recombination models were inferred using an EM algorithm with the repgenHMM and IGoR tools. Shared clonotypes were analyzed with the tcR package in R, and sharing was normalized by the product of cloneset sizes. To study raw recombination without the effects of thymic and clonal selection, out-of-frame nonproductive sequences were analyzed. The public reads were quality trimmed at Q25 with fastp and then assembled into clones with MiXCR by TCRdb, keeping productive beta chains. Merged by CDR3 protein, the rows form single entries marked with the most common genes and DNA. These V and J calls originate from TCRdb's pipeline instead of the authors' own analysis. The sample table holds roughly 690,000 distinct CDR3 sequences, of which roughly 6% were seen once. Approximately 2% of the sample lies in the top ten.

In its sample, this clonotype was seen a few times. This receptor's antigen is unknown. Base qualities are not recorded, but no much larger clone differs from it by a single base. Between the V and J ends, shortened by 4 bases and 2 bases respectively, the junction contains 12 bases. The CDR3 spans 14 residues, from the cysteine through the phenylalanine. Only the CDR3 portion is preserved as DNA: 42 bases, with reading frame beginning at the first base. The germline V gene sets CDR1 to SGHTA and CDR2 to FQGNSA. Overall results and qualifications from the work: In monozygotic twins, recombination models systematically underestimated out-of-frame TCR alpha sharing, but the models matched the sharing seen between unrelated individuals. Excess twin sharing in beta out-of-frame sequences was weaker because fewer shared sequences lowered the signal-to-noise ratio. Out-of-frame TCR alpha sequences shared between twins showed an excess of low generation-probability sequences compared with coincidental sharing between unrelated individuals. Because the same donors could not be followed over many years, conclusions were based on cross-sectional statistical analysis. Fewer insertions were carried by abundant cord blood beta clonotypes; a weaker similar trend was observed in young adult naive repertoires, while no such trend was observed in memory repertoires. Invariant T cells such as MAIT and iNKT could partly confound zero-insertion analyses, though diverse VJ usage argued against this for most clonotypes.

Sequenced: naive T cells sorted from blood. The cell subset or site tag for this specimen amounts to: cells isolated with a human naive T-cell isolation kit. This chain is built from TRBV7-2 and TRBJ2-7; no confident D gene assignment can be made. This receptor was obtained from a young man in good health. This receptor has the CDR3 CASSYPGLTYEQYF. The sequenced DNA is TGTGCCAGCAGCTATCCGGGTCTGACCTACGAGCAGTACTTC.